Listed here are 13 T cell receptor beta chains from one sample, sequenced in a study of T-cell reconstitution after alpha-beta-depleted transplantation in children. The authors prepared the TCRbeta library with unique molecular identifiers. Using its own MiXCR run on the PCR reads, TCRdb lists one record per CDR3 protein. Among over 550,000 distinct CDR3 sequences, 10% to 13% were seen once, and the ten largest hold roughly 3.9%. Material: PBMCs from the stem cell graft donor, obtained from the stem cell graft. The receptors were sampled from a human donor who donated a stem cell graft to a child with acute myeloid leukemia.

This clonotype was recorded a few times. V gene TRBV28 combines with J gene TRBJ2-6; a weak D match, TRBD1 (6 bases). Germline V gives CDR1 MDHEN, CDR2 SYDVKM. The CDR3 contains 16 residues. V was clipped by 2 bases and J by 3 bases, with 11 bases between them. CDR3 sequence (DNA): TGTGCCAGCAGTTTACAGGGGACGTATGGGGCCAACGTCCTGACTTTC. Translation gives CASSLQGTYGANVLTF.

This clonotype was recorded a few times. The V and J genes are TRBV6-2 or TRBV6-3 and TRBJ1-1; D is possibly TRBD1 (6 bases). Trimming removed 9 bases at V and 6 bases at J, with 14 bases between. In germline, CDR1 is MNHEY, CDR2 SVGEGT. The CDR3 runs 12 residues. The CDR3 coding sequence is TGTGCCAGTACGGACAGTTTCGCTGAAGCTTTCTTT. As protein: CASTDSFAEAFF.

This clonotype has more than one count but fewer than ten. The chain couples TRBV10-3 to TRBJ2-3, with TRBD1 matching over 8 bases. From germline, CDR1 is ENHRY and CDR2 SYGVKD. Trimming removed 4 bases from V and 7 bases from J; junction bases left unmatched: 10. This CDR3 is 15 amino acids long. The CDR3 reads CAISGPDRVINTQYF. The CDR3 DNA reads as TGTGCCATCAGTGGTCCGGACAGGGTGATTAATACGCAGTATTTT.

In its sample, this clonotype was seen many times. This chain's CDR3 is CASSYSRTEMNEKLFF. For the CDR3, the DNA is TGTGCCAGCAGTTACTCCCGGACCGAAATGAATGAAAAACTGTTTTTT. The chain joins TRBV6-2 or TRBV6-3 to TRBJ1-4; D remains unclear. V was pared by 0 bases and J by 5 bases, with 13 bases between. CDR3 length: 16 residues. Per the germline V gene, CDR1 is MNHEY and CDR2 is SVGEGT.

This clonotype was counted only a few times. The V call is TRBV6-2 or TRBV6-3, the J call TRBJ2-7; D is possibly TRBD1 (5 bases). The CDR3 spans 11 residues. V was cut by 4 bases and J by 9 bases, with 10 bases left in between. CDR1 is MNHEY, CDR2 SVGEGT, per germline. This chain's CDR3 is CASSWVDRQYF. The DNA for the CDR3 is TGTGCCAGCAGTTGGGTCGACAGGCAGTACTTC.

The sample holds many counts of this clonotype. The V call is TRBV12-3 or TRBV12-4, the J call TRBJ2-2; 11 bases are shared with TRBD2. V lost 1 base and J lost 7; bases outside the gene matches: 11. The CDR3 is made up of 18 amino acids. The CDR3: CASSLEQRTSGFNGELFF. Written as DNA, the CDR3 is TGTGCCAGCAGTTTAGAGCAGCGGACTAGCGGGTTTAACGGGGAGCTGTTTTTT.

This clonotype was seen many times. J is TRBJ2-2 and V is TRBV2; no clear D. CDR1 SNHLY and CDR2 FYNNEI come from the germline V gene. Trimming left V 6 bases short and J 4 bases short, with 15 bases between. The CDR3 runs 15 residues. The CDR3 loop is CASRTGVGSTGELFF. CDR3 DNA sequence: TGTGCCAGCAGGACGGGCGTGGGTAGCACCGGGGAGCTGTTTTTT. The whole variable domain, filled in from reference TRBV2 and TRBJ2-2, reads EPEVTQTPSHQVTQMGQEVILRCVPISNHLYFYWYRQILGQKVEFLVSFYNNEISEKSEIFDDQFSVERPDGSNFTLKIRSTKLEDSAMYFCASRTGVGSTGELFFGEGSRLTVL.

This clonotype has a count of ten or more. The CDR3 DNA reads as TGTGCCAGCAGTTTAATCCCCCCAGGGCCCCAGCATTTT. Translated: CASSLIPPGPQHF. The chain links TRBV27 to TRBJ1-5; D is unresolved. V was shortened by 2 bases and J by 9 bases, with 11 bases between the two germline ends. The CDR3 extends over 13 amino acids. Germline lookup yields CDR1 MNHEY and CDR2 SMNVEV (reference sequence).

This clonotype was recorded at least ten times. This chain connects TRBV20-1 to TRBJ2-7; tentatively, D is TRBD2 (6 bases). The CDR3 is 12 residues long. The germline V and J ends were trimmed by 2 bases and 9 bases, with 14 bases remaining between them. Germline CDR1 and CDR2: DFQATT and SNEGSKA (reference sequence). Here the CDR3 reads CSARSAGLVQYF. CDR3 nucleotides: TGCAGTGCTAGATCCGCGGGATTGGTGCAGTACTTC.

The gene calls are TRBV6-2 or TRBV6-3 and TRBJ2-5; the match to TRBD2 covers 7 bases. Germline loops: CDR1 MNHEY, CDR2 SVGEGT. CDR3 length: 15 amino acids. Trimming cost V 2 bases and J 5 bases; bases outside gene matches: 8. The CDR3 protein is CASSYAGEKGETQYF. DNA for the CDR3: TGTGCCAGCAGTTACGCGGGAGAGAAAGGGGAGACCCAGTACTTC.

The table lists this clonotype with many counts. This chain links TRBV11-1 with TRBJ2-1; 13 positions match TRBD2. The CDR3 length is 15 residues. With V trimmed by 0 bases and J by 8 bases, 1 base remained unmatched. Germline CDR1 is SGHAT and CDR2 is FQDESV (reference sequence). CDR3: CASSLAGTSGDEQFF. DNA of the CDR3: TGTGCCAGCAGCTTAGCGGGGACTAGCGGGGATGAGCAGTTCTTC.

This clonotype was picked up many times. The rearrangement links TRBV10-3 to TRBJ1-2; perhaps TRBD1 as D (6 bases). V was clipped by 6 bases and J by 2 bases, with 10 bases between them. The CDR3 length is 13 residues. Per germline, CDR1 ENHRY and CDR2 SYGVKD. CDR3 sequence: CAIRGDTNYGYTF. CDR3 coding DNA: TGTGCCATCAGAGGGGACACCAACTATGGCTACACCTTC.

At least ten counts were recorded for this clonotype. The CDR3 region is CATSDPGQGIYNEQFF. The CDR3 bases are TGTGCCACCAGTGACCCCGGACAGGGGATCTACAATGAGCAGTTCTTC. The V and J genes are TRBV24-1 and TRBJ2-1, with 9 bases fitting TRBD1. This CDR3 is 16 amino acids long. V shed 4 bases, J shed 3 bases, and the junction held 6 bases outside the gene matches. In germline, CDR1 is KGHDR, CDR2 SFDVKD.